The 30 T cell receptor beta chains in this list originate from one sample, sequenced in a study of T cells in narcolepsy. Clones were sequenced by immunoSEQ multiplex PCR, and TCRdb holds only the in-frame ones, with some missing. Found here are around 18,000 clones, around 84% of them singletons; the top ten hold about 0.77%. Sequencing was done on a sample of memory (CD45RA-) CD4+ T cells from blood. The receptors originated from a human donor in good health.

This clone was found a few times. The gene calls are TRBV10-2 and TRBJ2-7, with unresolved D. Per germline, CDR1 WSHSY and CDR2 SAAADI. Trimming took 4 bases from V and 0 from J, leaving 10 bases between them. The CDR3 totals 14 residues. CDR3 loop: CASSGPRSSYEQYF. The CDR3, as DNA: TGCGCCAGCAGTGGGCCCAGAAGCTCCTACGAGCAGTACTTC.

This chain uses TRBV30 with TRBJ1-3, with 7 bases fitting TRBD1. The CDR3 loop spans 14 amino acids. V trimming: 2 bases; J trimming: 2 bases; junction bases outside the gene matches: 3. The germline V gene has CDR1 GTSNPN and CDR2 SVGIG (reference sequence). The CDR3 coding sequence is TGTGCCTGGAGTTCTGGGACAGCTGGAAACACCATATATTTT. The encoded protein is CAWSSGTAGNTIYF.

In its sample, this clone was seen a few times. The V gene is TRBV14, the J gene TRBJ2-2; TRBD1 or TRBD2 may be the D gene (5 bases each). Between the trimmed V and J ends, which lost 0 bases and 4 bases, there was a span of 9 bases. From germline, CDR1 is SGHDN and CDR2 FVKESK. The CDR3 is made up of 15 amino acids. CDR3 in amino acids: CASSQDRDLTGELFF. CDR3 coding DNA: TGTGCCAGCAGCCAAGATAGGGACCTCACCGGGGAGCTGTTTTTT.

The J gene is TRBJ1-6, the V gene TRBV5-1; TRBD1 might be the D (5 bases). The CDR3 length is 14 residues. V dropped 2 bases and J dropped 8 bases, with 11 bases sitting between them. Germline-derived CDR1 and CDR2 are SGHRS and YFSETQ. The CDR3 DNA reads TGCGCCAGCAGCTTTGCTACAGGTCATTCACCCCTCCACTTT. Its translation is CASSFATGHSPLHF. The variable domain in full, completed from reference TRBV5-1 and TRBJ1-6, reads KAGVTQTPRYLIKTRGQQVTLSCSPISGHRSVSWYQQTPGQGLQFLFEYFSETQRNKGNFPGRFSGRQFSNSRSEMNVSTLELGDSALYLCASSFATGHSPLHFGNGTRLTVT.

This clone turned up a few times. V gene TRBV7-6 combines with J gene TRBJ2-5, with no clear D. This CDR3 is 15 amino acids long. V was trimmed by 2 bases and J by 1 base, leaving 11 bases between them. Germline V lookup: CDR1 SGHVS, CDR2 FNYEAQ. The CDR3 sequence: CASSLFLAAQETQYF. The CDR3 DNA reads as TGTGCCAGCAGCTTATTCTTGGCGGCCCAAGAGACCCAGTACTTC.

The V call is TRBV19, the J call TRBJ2-7, with 8 bases identical to TRBD2. The V segment lost 6 bases and the J segment 4 bases; nucleotides outside the gene matches: 14. The CDR3 loop spans 16 amino acids. Germline V gives CDR1 LNHDA, CDR2 SQIVND (reference sequence). Here the CDR3 reads CASSAFSAGGKYEQYF. DNA for the CDR3: TGTGCCAGTAGCGCCTTCTCCGCGGGAGGTAAATACGAGCAGTACTTC.

V gene TRBV30 combines with J gene TRBJ2-3; 9 nucleotides agree with TRBD1. The germline V gene encodes CDR1 GTSNPN and CDR2 SVGIG (reference sequence). CDR3 length: 15 residues. Losses at the gene ends were 3 bases for V and 5 bases for J; bases not matched to a gene: 9. This chain's CDR3 is CAWSETQGAIDTQYF. The CDR3 nucleotides read TGTGCCTGGAGCGAGACACAGGGGGCCATAGATACGCAGTATTTT.

The V and J genes are TRBV21-1 and TRBJ1-2; the table's D call, TRBD1, has no DNA check behind it. TRBV21-1 is a documented pseudogene. The CDR3 loop spans 16 amino acids. The CDR3 region is CASSIRSGTGDYGYTF. The DNA for the CDR3 is TGTGCCAGCAGCATAAGGAGCGGGACAGGCGATTATGGCTACACCTTC.

This chain joins TRBV10-3 and TRBJ2-3, with TRBD2 matching 10 bases. This CDR3 spans 12 amino acids. After removal of 8 bases from V and 5 bases from J, the junction contained 1 base not matched to a gene. Germline V CDR1 and CDR2: ENHRY, SYGVKD. The CDR3 sequence: CAILAGGDTQYF. In DNA form, the CDR3 reads TGTGCCATCTTAGCGGGAGGAGATACGCAGTATTTT.

The table lists this clone with a few counts. V and J are TRBV6-6 and TRBJ1-6, with TRBD1 as a possible D gene (6 bases). There are 12 residues in the CDR3. Trimming took off 10 bases at V and 7 bases at J, with 11 bases between the two ends. Germline V lookup: CDR1 MNHNY, CDR2 SVGAGI (reference sequence). DNA for the CDR3: TGTGCCACCGATCAGGGGAATTCACCCCTCCACTTT. Protein: CATDQGNSPLHF.

The chain carries TRBV5-1 and TRBJ2-5; 11 nucleotides align to TRBD2. Germline CDR1 reads SGHRS; CDR2 reads YFSETQ. This CDR3 has 14 amino acids. Trimming took 4 bases from V and 10 from J; bases not matched to a gene: 9. This CDR3 reads CASSQIAGGPVQYF. Written as DNA, the CDR3 is TGCGCCAGCAGCCAGATAGCGGGGGGGCCCGTCCAGTACTTC. The full variable domain, completed using reference TRBV5-1 and TRBJ2-5, is KAGVTQTPRYLIKTRGQQVTLSCSPISGHRSVSWYQQTPGQGLQFLFEYFSETQRNKGNFPGRFSGRQFSNSRSEMNVSTLELGDSALYLCASSQIAGGPVQYFGPGTRLLVL.

V is TRBV10-3 and J is TRBJ2-1; D not certain. The CDR3 runs 15 residues. Trimming removed 4 bases from V and 7 bases from J, with 17 bases in between. Germline CDR1 is ENHRY and CDR2 is SYGVKD. The CDR3 protein is CAISGREKSVNEQFF. The CDR3 DNA is TGTGCCATCAGTGGAAGGGAAAAGTCAGTGAATGAGCAGTTCTTC.

The chain joins TRBV5-5 to TRBJ1-2, with D perhaps TRBD1 (5 bases). The CDR3 spans 13 residues. Germline values: CDR1 SGHKS, CDR2 YYEKEE (reference sequence). V lost 5 bases to trimming and J lost 2 bases, with 10 bases between them. CDR3 sequence: CASRKTENYGYTF. The CDR3 DNA reads as TGTGCCAGCAGAAAGACAGAAAACTATGGCTACACCTTC.

The chain links TRBV7-6 to TRBJ2-2; D gene unclear. The V and J ends lost 2 bases and 5 bases respectively, with 9 bases between them. CDR3 length equals 14 residues. Germline loops: CDR1 SGHVS, CDR2 FNYEAQ. The chain's CDR3 is CASSLRFGTGELFF. DNA of the CDR3: TGTGCCAGCAGCTTACGATTCGGGACCGGGGAGCTGTTTTTT.

This chain uses TRBV15 with TRBJ1-1; D uncertain. With 0 bases removed from V and 4 bases from J, the gap between germline ends came to 6 bases. The CDR3 totals 13 residues. Germline CDR1 and CDR2: LNHNV and YYDKDF (reference sequence). The CDR3 region has the DNA TGTGCCACCAGCAGAGATCCGGGCACTGAAGCTTTCTTT. This sequence encodes CATSRDPGTEAFF.

J is TRBJ2-3 and V is TRBV2, with 7 bases that match TRBD2. The CDR3 has 15 residues. Germline assignment: CDR1 SNHLY and CDR2 FYNNEI. The CDR3 DNA sequence: TGTGCGATACCGCGGGGGATGGATAGCACAGATACGCAGTATTTT. This gives the protein CAIPRGMDSTDTQYF.

CDR3 region: CATSRNTPGGGADTQYF. The CDR3 DNA reads TGTGCCACCAGCAGAAATACCCCCGGCGGGGGGGCCGATACGCAGTATTTT. V is TRBV15 and J is TRBJ2-3; 9 bases line up with TRBD2. CDR3 length: 17 residues. The ends lost 2 bases at V and 6 bases at J; junction bases unmatched: 12. From germline, CDR1 is LNHNV and CDR2 YYDKDF (reference sequence).

CDR3 coding DNA: TGTGCCAGCAGCCCGGACCGGGGGGGGCCAGATACGCAGTATTTT. Its protein product is CASSPDRGGPDTQYF. The chain recombines TRBV11-2 with TRBJ2-3; TRBD2 matches at 8 bases. Germline V CDR1 and CDR2: SGHAT, FQNNGV. The junction had 8 bases not matched to a gene; V was cut back by 5 bases and J by 4 bases. This CDR3 has 15 amino acids.

A single count supports this clone. The gene calls are TRBV7-2 and TRBJ1-1, with D unclear. This CDR3 is built from 13 residues. Trimming pared 7 bases from V and 4 bases from J, leaving 13 bases between. Germline lookup yields CDR1 SGHTA and CDR2 FQGNSA. The CDR3 coding sequence is TGTGCCAGCAAGCGTCCCCAATCCACTGAAGCTTTCTTT. Protein: CASKRPQSTEAFF. Based on the CDR3 plus reference TRBV7-2 and TRBJ1-1, the full variable domain is GAGVSQSPSNKVTEKGKDVELRCDPISGHTALYWYRQSLGQGLEFLIYFQGNSAPDKSGLPSDRFSAERTGGSVSTLTIQRTQQEDSAVYLCASKRPQSTEAFFGQGTRLTVV.

CDR3 nucleotides: TGTGCCAGCAGCCAAGATGCGGGGTACGATACAGATACGCAGTATTTT. It is translated as CASSQDAGYDTDTQYF. V is TRBV4-2 and J is TRBJ2-3; TRBD2 might be the D (6 bases). Germline V CDR1 and CDR2: LGHNA, YNFKEQ. The CDR3 extends over 16 amino acids. V lost 0 bases, J lost 3 bases, and 13 bases lay in between.

The chain is built from TRBV6-5 and TRBJ1-3; the D gene is possibly TRBD1 (6 bases). The length of the CDR3 is 15 residues. Germline V gene sequence: CDR1 MNHEY, CDR2 SVGAGI. Trimming took off 0 bases at V and 3 bases at J, with 9 bases between the two ends. CDR3 in amino acids: CASSYSSGVGNTIYF. In DNA form, the CDR3 reads TGTGCCAGCAGTTACTCGTCAGGGGTTGGAAACACCATATATTTT.

This rearrangement joins TRBV5-6 to TRBJ1-2, with 9 bases aligning to TRBD1. Germline CDR1 SGHDT, CDR2 YYEEEE. V shed 4 bases, J shed 1 base, and the junction held 5 bases outside the gene matches. The CDR3 contains 15 residues. The CDR3 region has the DNA TGTGCCAGCAGCCCCGGGACAGGGAATAACTATGGCTACACCTTC. Encoded protein: CASSPGTGNNYGYTF.

The rearrangement links TRBV7-2 to TRBJ2-7; the D gene is possibly TRBD2 (5 bases). The ends were cut back, 4 bases at V and 5 bases at J, with 15 bases in the middle. The CDR3 totals 14 residues. Looked up from germline, CDR1 is SGHTA and CDR2 is FQGNSA. The CDR3 sequence is CASSYQVSDNEQYF. The CDR3 DNA reads as TGTGCCAGCAGCTACCAGGTTAGCGACAACGAGCAGTACTTC.

The chain has TRBV5-1 and TRBJ2-1; 8 bases line up with TRBD1. The CDR3 spans 14 residues. The germline gives CDR1 SGHRS, CDR2 YFSETQ. Trimming cost V 3 bases and J 4 bases; bases outside gene matches: 3. CDR3 nucleotide sequence: TGCGCCAGCAGCTCTCGGACAGGGTACAATGAGCAGTTCTTC. Protein product: CASSSRTGYNEQFF.

This rearrangement joins TRBV19 to TRBJ1-3; no reliable D call. V was cut by 6 bases and J by 0 bases, with 12 bases left in between. Germline CDR1 LNHDA, CDR2 SQIVND (reference sequence). There are 15 residues in the CDR3. The CDR3 here is CASSHDWSSGNTIYF. The DNA of the CDR3 is TGTGCCAGTAGCCATGACTGGAGCTCTGGAAACACCATATATTTT.

The chain carries TRBV29-1 and TRBJ1-2; TRBD1 matches 10 bases. The CDR3 runs 14 residues. V lost 2 bases, J lost 7 bases, and 7 bases stayed unmatched. Germline CDR1 and CDR2: SQVTM and ANQGSEA. The CDR3 reads CSVEFMGTGAGYTF. DNA for the CDR3: TGCAGCGTTGAATTTATGGGGACAGGGGCTGGCTACACCTTC.

V and J are TRBV5-1 and TRBJ2-7; no clear D gene. CDR3 size: 13 residues. Trimming cost V 3 bases and J 1 base, with 8 bases left between them. The V gene's germline CDR1 is SGHRS and CDR2 YFSETQ. CDR3: CASSSGSSYEQYF. The CDR3 bases are TGCGCCAGCAGCTCAGGCTCTTCCTACGAGCAGTACTTC.

The rearrangement joins TRBV10-3 to TRBJ2-3; 8 bases are shared with TRBD2. The CDR3 spans 16 residues. V was clipped by 0 bases and J by 8 bases; unmatched bases: 10. Germline V gene sequence: CDR1 ENHRY, CDR2 SYGVKD. CDR3 region: CAISESDGRGEGTQYF. CDR3 DNA: TGTGCCATCAGTGAGTCCGATGGGCGGGGGGAAGGTACGCAGTATTTT.

V is TRBV4-2 and J is TRBJ2-3; no clear D gene. The CDR3 contains 16 residues. The V gene lost 4 bases and the J gene lost 2 bases, with 16 bases spanning the gap. Germline CDR1 is LGHNA and CDR2 is YNFKEQ. This CDR3 is CASSRTTDLYTDTQYF. The CDR3 DNA reads as TGTGCCAGCAGCCGAACTACCGACCTATACACAGATACGCAGTATTTT.

V usage is TRBV21-1 and J usage is TRBJ2-7; the table calls TRBD2, which could not be checked here. TRBV21-1 is recorded as a pseudogene. The CDR3 has 16 residues. CDR3: CASSNTGRFLSYEQYF. CDR3 in DNA: TGTGCCAGCAGCAACACGGGTCGGTTCCTTTCCTACGAGCAGTACTTC.